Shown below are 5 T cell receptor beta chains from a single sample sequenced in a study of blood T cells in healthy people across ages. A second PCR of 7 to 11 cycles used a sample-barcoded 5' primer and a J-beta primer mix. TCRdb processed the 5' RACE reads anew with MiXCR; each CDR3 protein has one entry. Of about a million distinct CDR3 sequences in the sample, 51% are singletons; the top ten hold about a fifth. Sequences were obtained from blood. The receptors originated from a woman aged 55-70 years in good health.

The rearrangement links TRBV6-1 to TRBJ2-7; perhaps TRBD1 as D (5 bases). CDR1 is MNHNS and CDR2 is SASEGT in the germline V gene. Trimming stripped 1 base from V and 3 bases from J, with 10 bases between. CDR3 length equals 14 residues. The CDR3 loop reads CASSEERGLYEQYF. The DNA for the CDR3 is TGTGCCAGCAGTGAAGAAAGGGGCCTCTACGAGCAGTACTTC.

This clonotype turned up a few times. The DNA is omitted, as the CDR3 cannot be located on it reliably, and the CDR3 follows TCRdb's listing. CDR3 loop: CASSSPGQYFGYTF. The chain employs TRBV7-9 and TRBJ1-2; TRBD1, the D gene given by the table, was not confirmed from the DNA. The CDR3 is 14 amino acids long, termini counted. Germline assignment: CDR1 SEHNR and CDR2 FQNEAQ (reference sequence).

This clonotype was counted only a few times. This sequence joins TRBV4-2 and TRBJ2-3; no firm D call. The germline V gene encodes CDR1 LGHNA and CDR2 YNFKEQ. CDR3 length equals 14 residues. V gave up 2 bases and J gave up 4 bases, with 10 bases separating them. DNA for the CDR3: TGTGCCAGCAGCCAATCGAGTTTGCCAGATACGCAGTATTTT. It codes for CASSQSSLPDTQYF.

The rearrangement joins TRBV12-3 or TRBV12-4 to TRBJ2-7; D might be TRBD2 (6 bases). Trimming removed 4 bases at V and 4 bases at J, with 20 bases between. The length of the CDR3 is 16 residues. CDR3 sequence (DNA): TGTGCCAGCAGTTCTCGAGGAGGGATAGGCCGGTACGAGCAGTACTTC. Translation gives CASSSRGGIGRYEQYF.

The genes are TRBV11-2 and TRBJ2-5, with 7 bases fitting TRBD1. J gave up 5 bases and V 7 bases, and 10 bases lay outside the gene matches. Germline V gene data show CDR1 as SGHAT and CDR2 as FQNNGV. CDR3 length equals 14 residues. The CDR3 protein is CASNSRGLGETQYF. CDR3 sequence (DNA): TGTGCCAGCAACTCGAGGGGGCTTGGGGAGACCCAGTACTTC.